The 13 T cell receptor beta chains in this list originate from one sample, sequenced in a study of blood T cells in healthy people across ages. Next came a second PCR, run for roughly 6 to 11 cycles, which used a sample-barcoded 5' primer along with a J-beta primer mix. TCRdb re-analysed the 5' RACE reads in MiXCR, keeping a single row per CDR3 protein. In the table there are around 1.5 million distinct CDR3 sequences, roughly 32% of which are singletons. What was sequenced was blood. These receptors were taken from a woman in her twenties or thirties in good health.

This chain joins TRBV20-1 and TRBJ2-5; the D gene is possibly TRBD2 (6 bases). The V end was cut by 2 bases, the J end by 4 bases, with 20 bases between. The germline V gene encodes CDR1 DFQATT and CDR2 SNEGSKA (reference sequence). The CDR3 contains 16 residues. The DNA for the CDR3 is TGCAGTGCTAGAATCCTAGCGCCCCGGATGGGAGAGACCCAGTACTTC. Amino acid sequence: CSARILAPRMGETQYF.

CDR3 in amino acids: CSARDLSSRAEQYF. The DNA of the CDR3 is TGCAGTGCTAGAGATTTGAGCTCCAGGGCCGAGCAGTACTTC. The V and J genes are TRBV20-1 and TRBJ2-7; D might be TRBD1 (5 bases). The CDR3 has 14 amino acids. With 0 bases removed from V and 6 bases from J, the gap between germline ends came to 15 bases. The germline V gene encodes CDR1 DFQATT and CDR2 SNEGSKA (reference sequence).

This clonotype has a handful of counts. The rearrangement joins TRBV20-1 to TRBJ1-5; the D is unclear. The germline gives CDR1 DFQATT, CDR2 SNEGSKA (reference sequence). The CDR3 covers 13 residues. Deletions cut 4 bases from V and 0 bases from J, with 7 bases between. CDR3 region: CSANLGSNQPQHF. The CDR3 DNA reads TGCAGTGCTAACCTCGGTAGCAATCAGCCCCAGCATTTT.

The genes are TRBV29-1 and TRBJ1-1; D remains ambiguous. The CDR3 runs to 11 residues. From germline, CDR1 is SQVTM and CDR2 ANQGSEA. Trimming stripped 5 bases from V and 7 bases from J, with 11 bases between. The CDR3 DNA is TGCAGCGTTACAAGGCGAGGTGAAGCTTTCTTT. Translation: CSVTRRGEAFF.

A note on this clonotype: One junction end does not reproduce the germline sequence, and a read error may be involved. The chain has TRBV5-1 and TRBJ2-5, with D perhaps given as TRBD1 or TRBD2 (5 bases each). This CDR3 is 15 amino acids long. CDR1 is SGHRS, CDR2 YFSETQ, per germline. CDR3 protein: CASSLLPDCLGEQYF. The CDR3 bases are TGCGCCAGTAGCTTGTTACCTGACTGCCTGGGGGAGCAGTACTTC.

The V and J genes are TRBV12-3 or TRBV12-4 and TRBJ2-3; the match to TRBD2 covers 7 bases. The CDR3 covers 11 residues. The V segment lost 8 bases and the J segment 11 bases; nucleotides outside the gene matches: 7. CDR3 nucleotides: TGTGCCAGCGCCCGCGGGGGTGAGCAGTATTTT. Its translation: CASARGGEQYF.

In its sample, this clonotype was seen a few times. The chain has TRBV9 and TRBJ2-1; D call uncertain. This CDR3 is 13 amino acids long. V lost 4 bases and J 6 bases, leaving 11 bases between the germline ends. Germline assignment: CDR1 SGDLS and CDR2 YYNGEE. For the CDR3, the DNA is TGTGCCAGCAGCATCGGACGGAGCAATGAGCAGTTCTTC. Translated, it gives CASSIGRSNEQFF.

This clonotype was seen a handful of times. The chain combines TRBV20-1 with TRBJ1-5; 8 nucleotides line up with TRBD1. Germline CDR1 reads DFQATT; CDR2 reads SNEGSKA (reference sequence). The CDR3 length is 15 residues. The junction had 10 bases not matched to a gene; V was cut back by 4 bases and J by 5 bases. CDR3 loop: CSATTPTGDYQPQHF. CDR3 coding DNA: TGCAGTGCTACCACCCCGACAGGGGATTATCAGCCCCAGCATTTT.

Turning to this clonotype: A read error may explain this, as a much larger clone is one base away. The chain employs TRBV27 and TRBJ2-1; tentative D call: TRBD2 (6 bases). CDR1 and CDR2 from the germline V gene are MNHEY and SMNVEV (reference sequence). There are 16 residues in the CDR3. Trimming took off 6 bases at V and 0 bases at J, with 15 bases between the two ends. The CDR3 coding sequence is TGTGCCAGCAGACGGAAGGGCGGGGACTCCTACAATGAGCAGTTCTTC. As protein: CASRRKGGDSYNEQFF.

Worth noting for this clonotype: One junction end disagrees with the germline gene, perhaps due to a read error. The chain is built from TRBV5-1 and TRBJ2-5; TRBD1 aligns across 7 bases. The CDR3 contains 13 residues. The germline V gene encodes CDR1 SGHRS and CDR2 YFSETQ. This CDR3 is CASSLTGEETHCF. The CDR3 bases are TGCGCCAGCAGCCTAACAGGGGAAGAGACCCACTGCTTC.

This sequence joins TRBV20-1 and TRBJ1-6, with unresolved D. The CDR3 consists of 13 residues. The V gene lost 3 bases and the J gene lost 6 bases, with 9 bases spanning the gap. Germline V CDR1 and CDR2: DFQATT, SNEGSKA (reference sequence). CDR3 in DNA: TGCAGTGCTAGTGGTTCCCGTAATTCACCCCTCCACTTT. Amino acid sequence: CSASGSRNSPLHF.

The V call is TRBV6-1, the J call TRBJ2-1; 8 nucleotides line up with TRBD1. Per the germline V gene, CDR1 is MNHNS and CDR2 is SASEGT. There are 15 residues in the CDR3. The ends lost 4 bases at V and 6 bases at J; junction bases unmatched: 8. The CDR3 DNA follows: TGTGCCAGCAGTGGGGGACAGGCCCCTCTCAATGAGCAGTTCTTC. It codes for CASSGGQAPLNEQFF.

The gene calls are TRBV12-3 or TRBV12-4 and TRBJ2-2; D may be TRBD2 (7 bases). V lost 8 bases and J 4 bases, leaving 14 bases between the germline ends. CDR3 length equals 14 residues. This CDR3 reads CASGGAEFTGELFF. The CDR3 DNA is TGTGCCAGCGGGGGGGCGGAATTCACCGGGGAGCTGTTTTTT.